Given below is one TCR beta chain in context. Germline CDR1 SNHLY, CDR2 FYNNEI. Trimming took 5 bases from V and 12 from J, leaving 16 bases between them. The CDR3 length is 12 residues. The data are from a study of blood T cell repertoires in COVID-19. Study-level background: The United States, Italy and Spain supplied acute and convalescent COVID-19 samples.

Assay used: immunoSEQ multiplex PCR; TCRdb lists only in-frame clones, some missing. The repertoire holds around 100,000 clones, with less than 90% as singletons. Sequences were obtained from peripheral blood. The TCR originated in an older man with acute or convalescent COVID-19. This chain links TRBV2 with TRBJ1-1, with D possibly being TRBD1 (6 bases). The CDR3 reads CASSTNPGTSFF. CDR3 coding DNA: TGTGCCAGCAGTACCAACCCGGGGACATCTTTCTTT.